Presented here are 3 T cell receptor beta chains from one specimen sequenced in a study of regulatory T cells in long-lasting Graves disease. Described time point: newly diagnosed GD, antithyroid drugs for less than 3 months. Making the TCR library involved RNA that had been extracted from PBMCs. Library construction for TCR beta used iRepertoire HTBI primers and Arm-PCR of CDR3 regions. TCRdb called the multiplex PCR reads again in MiXCR, with one record for every CDR3 protein. Among hundreds of thousands of distinct CDR3 sequences listed, 15% to 20% were seen once. The same sample was also studied in work on T cells in Graves' hyperthyroidism and ophthalmopathy.

The sample was peripheral blood mononuclear cells (PBMCs), taken at new diagnosis, from a patient treated with antithyroid drugs. Every receptor here comes from a woman in her twenties or thirties with Graves disease.

This clonotype was seen at least ten times. The V call is TRBV7-9, the J call TRBJ2-1; TRBD2 agrees at 11 bases. The V gene end was trimmed by 5 bases and the J gene end by 5 bases; junction bases not matched to a gene: 11. CDR1 SEHNR and CDR2 FQNEAQ come from the germline V gene (reference sequence). The CDR3 is 17 amino acids. The DNA of the CDR3 is TGTGCCAGCAGCCGCATAGCGGGAGGGGCTAGGAACAATGAGCAGTTCTTC. Translating it yields CASSRIAGGARNNEQFF.

In the case of this clonotype: A far larger clone differs by one base, so this is likely a read error. V gene TRBV7-2 combines with J gene TRBJ1-5, with TRBD1 matching 8 bases. This CDR3 comprises 16 residues. Germline V gene sequence: CDR1 SGHTA, CDR2 FQGNSA. V trimming: 6 bases; J trimming: 6 bases; junction bases outside the gene matches: 13. CDR3 nucleotide sequence: TGTGCCAGCAGGTCCGCAGGGGGCGCGAGGGGTCAGCCCCAGCATTTT. Protein sequence: CASRSAGGARGQPQHF.

The genes are TRBV19 and TRBJ2-1; the match to TRBD2 covers 9 bases. This CDR3 has 13 residues. The trim removed 8 bases at V and 5 bases at J, leaving 4 bases unmatched. The germline CDR1 and CDR2 sequences are LNHDA and SQIVND (reference sequence). This CDR3 is CASASSGDNEQFF. The CDR3 DNA is TGTGCCAGTGCCTCTAGCGGGGACAATGAGCAGTTCTTC. The entire variable domain, with the rest obtained from reference TRBV19 and TRBJ2-1, is as follows: DGGITQSPKYLFRKEGQNVTLSCEQNLNHDAMYWYRQDPGQGLRLIYYSQIVNDFQKGDIAEGYSVSREKKESFPLTVTSAQKNPTAFYLCASASSGDNEQFFGPGTRLTVL.